This TCR beta chain was documented in a study of T cells in Graves' hyperthyroidism and ophthalmopathy. Study-wide context: At initial diagnosis, before any treatment had begun, peripheral blood was obtained.

The CDR3 is made up of 13 amino acids. Germline CDR1 reads SQVTM; CDR2 reads ANQGSEA. Trimming removed 5 bases from V and 8 bases from J; junction bases left unmatched: 5. Worth noting for this clonotype: The target antigen is unknown. The conserved final phenylalanine or tryptophan is absent from the CDR3, which likely points to a read error.

The study excluded patients with uncontrolled infection, other autoimmune disease, pregnancy or lactation. It was RNA transcripts that yielded the amplified TCR beta CDR3 regions. HTBI primers were employed in a first-round RT-PCR of the TCR CDR3. TCRdb fed the multiplex PCR reads into MiXCR, producing one record per CDR3 protein. This sample has roughly 280,000 distinct CDR3 sequences, with approximately 15% found just once. Study results and caveats: Before onset, by a median of about six months, the model predicted ophthalmopathy. Most thyroid-expanded clonotypes above 0.001 were also found in blood.

The receptor's source is an older woman with Graves' ophthalmopathy. This chain uses TRBV29-1 with TRBJ1-6; TRBD1 matches at 8 bases. The sample consisted of blood. Here the CDR3 reads CSVRQGPDSPLHL. The CDR3, as DNA: TGCAGCGTTCGACAGGGGCCAGATTCACCCCTCCACCTT.